Listed below are T cell receptor beta chains from one sample, sequenced in a study of technical replicates of blood from several donors. Some clones are missing from TCRdb's copy, which holds only in-frame ones; the method was immunoSEQ multiplex PCR. The data contain 55,000 to 65,000 clones, approximately 92% of them singletons. Sequenced sample: PBMCs. These receptors all come from a human donor in good health. Some clones in this sample may be carry-over from other donors' samples. Both conserved end residues are part of each CDR3. D genes are given only for firm matches. Part of the rows lack a size; the others show once, few, many or a class for expanded clones.

size,D,V,J,DNA,CDR3
-,-,TRBV10-3,TRBJ1-1,TGTGCCATCAAAGTCGGGGAGAACACTGAAGCTTTCTTT,CAIKVGENTEAFF
-,-,TRBV9,TRBJ2-5,TGTGCCAGCAGCGCAGAGAGGCCGGGCCAAGAGACCCAGTACTTC,CASSAERPGQETQYF
many,TRBD2,TRBV7-3,TRBJ2-7,TGTGCCAGCAGCTACAAGACTAGCGGGAAATCCTACGAGCAGTACTTC,CASSYKTSGKSYEQYF
-,-,TRBV6-5,TRBJ2-1,TGTGCCAGCAGTCACGACAGACTCTCCTACAATGAGCAGTTCTTC,CASSHDRLSYNEQFF
few,-,TRBV7-6,TRBJ1-6,TGTGCCAGCAGCTTAGGTATCCGGGGGGCGCTAAATTCACCCCTCCACTTT,CASSLGIRGALNSPLHF
-,TRBD2,TRBV4-2,TRBJ2-5,TGTGCCAGCAGCCAAGACGGGGCTAGCGGGAGGGGACGAGAGACCCAGTACTTC,CASSQDGASGRGRETQYF
-,TRBD1,TRBV30,TRBJ1-2,TGTGCCTGGAGTGTTGGACAGGGGGCGGGAGGCTACACCTTC,CAWSVGQGAGGYTF
-,TRBD1,TRBV11-2,TRBJ1-6,TGTGCCAGCAGCGCAGGACTCGACAGGGGTCTTAGGAATTCACCCCTCCACTTT,CASSAGLDRGLRNSPLHF
-,-,TRBV4-3,TRBJ2-7,TGCGCCAGCAGCCAACTTAGCGCTACTCCCCACGAGCAGTACTTC,CASSQLSATPHEQYF
-,-,TRBV11-2,TRBJ1-2,TGTGCCAGCAGCTTAGGTCAGGGCGGTGGCTATGGCTACACCTTC,CASSLGQGGGYGYTF
-,-,TRBV4-2,TRBJ1-5,TGTGCCAGCAGCCCGGCGACAGATAGCAATCAGCCCCAGCATTTT,CASSPATDSNQPQHF
-,TRBD2,TRBV14,TRBJ2-7,TGTGCCAGCAGCCAAGATGATTTGTTAGGTCTAGCGGGAGGTTCCTATTCCTACGAGCAGTACTTC,CASSQDDLLGLAGGSYSYEQYF
-,TRBD1,TRBV7-9,TRBJ2-3,TGTGCCAGCAGCTCATACGGACAGGAGCCTGTAGATACGCAGTATTTT,CASSSYGQEPVDTQYF
-,TRBD2,TRBV13,TRBJ2-2,TGTGCCAGCAGCTCACGACCTAGCGGGGCAGGCACCGGGGAGCTGTTTTTT,CASSSRPSGAGTGELFF
-,TRBD1,TRBV18,TRBJ1-1,TGTGCCAGCTCACTAGACAGGGGGCGTTTGAACACTGAAGCTTTCTTT,CASSLDRGRLNTEAFF
-,-,TRBV7-2,TRBJ1-1,TGTGCCAGCAGCCGGATGACAGAGAACACTGAAGCTTTCTTT,CASSRMTENTEAFF
-,-,TRBV7-9,TRBJ1-2,TGTGCCAGCACCCGCGACTCGCGTGAAGGCTACACCTTC,CASTRDSREGYTF
-,TRBD1,TRBV5-1,TRBJ2-3,TGCGCCAGCAGCTACCTCGGGACAGCTAGCACAGATACGCAGTATTTT,CASSYLGTASTDTQYF
-,TRBD1,TRBV30,TRBJ1-2,TGTGCCTGGAGTGCTCACCCGGGACAGGGCTATGGCTACACCTTC,CAWSAHPGQGYGYTF
-,TRBD1,TRBV7-9,TRBJ1-2,TGTGCCAGCAGCCCCCCACGGACAGGGAGCGGCTACACCTTC,CASSPPRTGSGYTF
-,-,TRBV7-9,TRBJ1-1,TGTGCCAGCAGCTTATCGAACAGGGCGCACACTGAAGCTTTCTTT,CASSLSNRAHTEAFF
-,TRBD1,TRBV6-5,TRBJ2-1,TGTGCCAGCAGTAATACAGGGGGCGTTAGGGCTGAGCAGTTCTTC,CASSNTGGVRAEQFF
-,-,TRBV5-1,TRBJ1-1,TGCGCCAGCGGAGCGGCGGGGGGATACACTGAAGCTTTCTTT,CASGAAGGYTEAFF
-,TRBD1,TRBV4-2,TRBJ1-6,TGTGCCAGCAGCCAATTGGAGGGACAGGGCGATTCACCCCTCCACTTT,CASSQLEGQGDSPLHF
-,-,TRBV7-9,TRBJ1-2,TGTGCCAGCAGCCCCGCGGGCTACCTGGCCGGCCTCGGGACCTTC,CASSPAGYLAGLGTF
-,-,TRBV27,TRBJ2-7,TGTGCCAGCAGTTTACTGGGGCCCCCCTACGAGCAGTACTTC,CASSLLGPPYEQYF
-,-,TRBV7-2,TRBJ2-1,TGTGCCAGCAGCTTAGATCTATGGGCTCCGAACTCCTACAATGAGCAGTTCTTC,CASSLDLWAPNSYNEQFF
-,TRBD2,TRBV7-2,TRBJ2-7,TGTGCCAGCAGCTTTGTCCCGGGAGGGGGTTCCTACGAGCAGTACTTC,CASSFVPGGGSYEQYF
-,TRBD2,TRBV5-1,TRBJ2-7,TGCGCCAGCAGCCGGGGGGGTTACGAGCAGTACTTC,CASSRGGYEQYF
-,-,TRBV2,TRBJ1-6,TGTGCCAGCAGTGGCTCAGGGGTTTCACCCCTCCACTTT,CASSGSGVSPLHF
-,-,TRBV2,TRBJ1-1,TGTGCCAGCAGTGCCAGGTCCACTGAAGCTTTCTTT,CASSARSTEAFF
-,-,TRBV7-6,TRBJ2-1,TGTGCCAGCAGTTCTCTTCTGTCCCATGAGCAGTTCTTC,CASSSLLSHEQFF
-,TRBD2,TRBV6-1,TRBJ2-2,TGTGCCAGCAGTGAATCAGTCGGGGGGGAAACGAACACCGGGGAGCTGTTTTTT,CASSESVGGETNTGELFF
-,TRBD2,TRBV7-9,TRBJ2-1,TGTGCCAGCAGCGTAAGCGGGAGCTCCTACAATGAGCAGTTCTTC,CASSVSGSSYNEQFF
once,TRBD2,TRBV11-1,TRBJ2-5,TGTGCCAGCAGCTTTAGCGGGGGGACTCAAGAGACCCAGTACTTC,CASSFSGGTQETQYF
-,-,TRBV27,TRBJ2-3,TGTGCCAGCAGCCCATTGGAGGGGAGCACAGATACGCAGTATTTT,CASSPLEGSTDTQYF
-,-,TRBV6-4,TRBJ1-2,TGTGCCAGCAGTACCGTTGGCAAATTATCAGGGATTCCCATATATGGCTACACCTTC,CASSTVGKLSGIPIYGYTF
-,TRBD1,TRBV19,TRBJ2-3,TGTGCCAGTAGTACCCGAGGACAGGGATCAGATACGCAGTATTTT,CASSTRGQGSDTQYF
-,-,TRBV5-6,TRBJ1-6,TGTGCCAGCAGCTCACTTGGGGACTTTAATAATTCACCCCTCCACTTT,CASSSLGDFNNSPLHF
-,TRBD2,TRBV7-2,TRBJ2-5,TGTGCCAGCAGCTTAGGGCTAGCGGGAGGGTGGGAGACCCAGTACTTC,CASSLGLAGGWETQYF
-,TRBD2,TRBV18,TRBJ2-3,TGTGCCAGCTCTCTTGGACTAGGCTTCACAGATACGCAGTATTTT,CASSLGLGFTDTQYF
-,TRBD1,TRBV6-1,TRBJ2-7,TGTGCCAGCAGTCACAGGGGCCCCTCCTACGAGCAGTACTTC,CASSHRGPSYEQYF
-,-,TRBV5-6,TRBJ1-1,TGTGCCAGCAGCTTGGTTCAGACGGGTGAAGCTTTCTTT,CASSLVQTGEAFF
-,TRBD1,TRBV7-8,TRBJ2-7,TGTGCCAGCAGCTTATACCCAATCGGACAGGGGGCGCTGAGGGACGAGCAGTACTTC,CASSLYPIGQGALRDEQYF
-,-,TRBV6-6,TRBJ2-5,TGTGCCAGCGTTCTAGCGCCACACCTCCGGGAGGAGACCCAGTACTTC,CASVLAPHLREETQYF
-,TRBD1,TRBV7-2,TRBJ2-5,TGTGCCAGCAGCTCCGGACAGGGCGAGACCCAGTACTTC,CASSSGQGETQYF
-,TRBD1,TRBV19,TRBJ1-5,TGTGCCAGTAGGGACAGGGCCAGCAATCAGCCCCAGCATTTT,CASRDRASNQPQHF
-,TRBD1,TRBV10-3,TRBJ2-3,TGTGCCATCAGTGAGGGACAGGGGGCAGATACGCAGTATTTT,CAISEGQGADTQYF
-,-,TRBV20-1,TRBJ1-1,TGCAGTGCTGACGAGGAGGGGTCGGCTTTCTTT,CSADEEGSAFF
-,-,TRBV5-6,TRBJ1-6,TGTGCCAGCAGTTTAGACAGATATAATTCACCCCTCCACTTT,CASSLDRYNSPLHF
-,-,TRBV4-3,TRBJ2-1,TGCGCCAGCAGCCAAGATCCGAGTGGGCAGGGGCCGTACAATGAGCAGTTCTTC,CASSQDPSGQGPYNEQFF
-,TRBD1,TRBV7-2,TRBJ1-6,TGTGCCAGCAGCTTAGGTGGGCGAGGGGGCCGGTCACCCCTCCACTTT,CASSLGGRGGRSPLHF
-,TRBD1,TRBV6-1,TRBJ2-7,TGTGCCAGCAGATCCGGGACAGGGGGATCCTACGAGCAGTACTTC,CASRSGTGGSYEQYF